Presented here are 9 T cell receptor beta chains from one specimen sequenced in a study of T cells after yellow fever vaccination. Via MiXCR, TCRdb re-called the 5' RACE reads, giving one row per CDR3 protein. The sample yields over 65,000 distinct CDR3 sequences, about 14% seen once. Sequenced here: CD8+ T cells not binding an NS4B(214-222) dextramer, sorted from PBMCs, sampled more than 20 days after the first yellow fever vaccination. The receptors derive from a man aged 18 to 29 who received the YFV17D yellow fever vaccine.

The chain uses TRBV4-1 and TRBJ1-1; 8 positions match TRBD1. V lost 2 bases, J lost 3 bases, and 2 bases stayed unmatched. The germline V gene has CDR1 MGHRA and CDR2 YSYEKL. There are 14 residues in the CDR3. The CDR3 spells CASSQLDRDTEAFF. The CDR3 bases are TGCGCCAGCAGCCAACTGGACAGGGACACTGAAGCTTTCTTT.

The table lists this clonotype with a few counts. The J gene is TRBJ2-5, the V gene TRBV7-9; 7 bases fit TRBD1. V shed 6 bases, J shed 4 bases, and the junction held 8 bases outside the gene matches. Germline V gene lookup returns CDR1 SEHNR and CDR2 FQNEAQ (reference sequence). CDR3 length equals 14 residues. The DNA of the CDR3 is TGTGCCAGCAGGCCGAAGGGGGCTATAGAGACCCAGTACTTC. This gives the protein CASRPKGAIETQYF.

This chain uses TRBV2 with TRBJ2-3, with 10 bases identical to TRBD1. Germline values: CDR1 SNHLY, CDR2 FYNNEI. The CDR3 contains 16 residues. V lost 10 bases, J lost 1 base, and 11 bases stayed unmatched. The CDR3 sequence: CATRDRGPYGTDTQYF. CDR3 DNA: TGTGCCACCAGGGACAGGGGTCCCTATGGCACAGATACGCAGTATTTT.

This clonotype was detected only a few times. The J gene is TRBJ2-3, the V gene TRBV3-1; D might be TRBD2 (5 bases). The V gene's germline CDR1 is LGHDT and CDR2 YNNKEL (reference sequence). V lost 1 base and J lost 0, with 17 bases in between. This CDR3 spans 18 amino acids. The CDR3 DNA follows: TGTGCCAGCAGCCAAGGACCTACTAGACGGGATAGCACAGATACGCAGTATTTT. It translates to CASSQGPTRRDSTDTQYF.

A few counts support this clonotype. The gene calls are TRBV9 and TRBJ2-3; D remains ambiguous. The germline V gene has CDR1 SGDLS and CDR2 YYNGEE. Trimming removed 4 bases at V and 6 bases at J, with 9 bases between. This CDR3 spans 12 amino acids. The CDR3 protein is CASSPQMDTQYF. DNA for the CDR3: TGTGCCAGCAGCCCCCAGATGGATACGCAGTATTTT.

This clonotype was seen only a few times. This chain joins TRBV15 and TRBJ2-4; D gene unclear. The CDR3 totals 15 residues. Germline CDR1 and CDR2: LNHNV and YYDKDF (reference sequence). Trimming removed 8 bases from V and 0 bases from J, with 14 bases in between. CDR3 nucleotide sequence: TGTGCCACCGGGGAAGGCGCGGCAGCCAAAAACATTCAGTACTTC. As protein: CATGEGAAAKNIQYF.

This clonotype was counted a few times. The V and J genes are TRBV6-1 and TRBJ1-3; no definite D call. The CDR3 length is 14 residues. Deletions cut 6 bases from V and 0 bases from J, with 9 bases between. In germline, CDR1 is MNHNS, CDR2 SASEGT. The CDR3 region has the DNA TGTGCCAGCAGCCGGACGGTCTCTGGAAACACCATATATTTT. Translating it yields CASSRTVSGNTIYF.

In this sample, this clonotype turned up a few times. The genes are TRBV2 and TRBJ1-2; 10 nucleotides agree with TRBD1. The V segment lost 6 bases and the J segment 4 bases; nucleotides outside the gene matches: 5. This CDR3 is built from 14 residues. The V gene's germline CDR1 is SNHLY and CDR2 FYNNEI. CDR3 sequence (DNA): TGTGCCAGCAGCGGGACAGGGGAGATCTATGGCTACACCTTC. Protein product: CASSGTGEIYGYTF.

This clonotype showed up just a few times. V and J are TRBV3-1 and TRBJ2-7, with 10 bases identical to TRBD1. J was trimmed by 5 bases and V by 4 bases; bases with no gene match: 5. This CDR3 region has 14 residues. The germline gives CDR1 LGHDT, CDR2 YNNKEL (reference sequence). CDR3 loop: CASSRGTGDHEQYV. The CDR3 nucleotides read TGTGCCAGCAGCCGAGGGACAGGGGACCACGAGCAGTACGTC.